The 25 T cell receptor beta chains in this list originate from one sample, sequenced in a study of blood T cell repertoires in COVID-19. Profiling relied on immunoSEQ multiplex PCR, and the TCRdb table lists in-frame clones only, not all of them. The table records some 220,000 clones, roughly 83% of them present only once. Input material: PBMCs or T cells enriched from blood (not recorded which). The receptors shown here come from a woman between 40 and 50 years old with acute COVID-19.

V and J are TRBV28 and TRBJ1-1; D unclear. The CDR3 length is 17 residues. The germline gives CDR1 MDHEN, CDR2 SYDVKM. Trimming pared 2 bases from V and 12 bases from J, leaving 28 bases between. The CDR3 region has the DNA TGTGCCAGCAGTTTAAACACAGTCGCCAGCTCCACGGAGGACCCTTTCTTT. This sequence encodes CASSLNTVASSTEDPFF.

CDR3 coding DNA: TGTGCCAGTAGTAGCTCAGGGTCCGAGACCCAGTACTTC. Translation gives CASSSSGSETQYF. This chain links TRBV19 with TRBJ2-5, with TRBD1 as a possible D gene (5 bases). The CDR3 contains 13 residues. Germline CDR1 is LNHDA and CDR2 is SQIVND (reference sequence). V dropped 4 bases and J dropped 5 bases, with 11 bases sitting between them.

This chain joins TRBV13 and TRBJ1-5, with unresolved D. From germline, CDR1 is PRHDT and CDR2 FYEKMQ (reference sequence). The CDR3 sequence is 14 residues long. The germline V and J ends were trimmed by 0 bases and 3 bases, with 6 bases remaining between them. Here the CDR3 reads CASSLGQINQPQHF. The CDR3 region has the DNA TGTGCCAGCAGCTTAGGACAGATCAATCAGCCCCAGCATTTT.

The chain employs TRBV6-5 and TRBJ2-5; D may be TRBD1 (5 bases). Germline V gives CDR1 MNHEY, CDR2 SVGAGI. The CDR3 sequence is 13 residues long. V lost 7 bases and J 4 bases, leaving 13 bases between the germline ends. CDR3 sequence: CASKKQGVETQYF. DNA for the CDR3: TGTGCCAGCAAGAAGCAGGGTGTAGAGACCCAGTACTTC.

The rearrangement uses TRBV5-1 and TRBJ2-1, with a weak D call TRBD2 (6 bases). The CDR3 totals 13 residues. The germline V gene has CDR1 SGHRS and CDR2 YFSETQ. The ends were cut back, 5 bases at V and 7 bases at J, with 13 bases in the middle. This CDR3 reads CASSRGSENEQFF. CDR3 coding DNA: TGCGCCAGCAGTCGGGGGAGCGAGAATGAGCAGTTCTTC.

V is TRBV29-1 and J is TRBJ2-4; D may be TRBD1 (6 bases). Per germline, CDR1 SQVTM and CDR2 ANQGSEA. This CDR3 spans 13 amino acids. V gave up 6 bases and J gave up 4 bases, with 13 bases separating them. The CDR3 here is CSVTGTTKNIQYF. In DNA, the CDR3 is TGCAGCGTCACCGGGACAACTAAAAACATTCAGTACTTC.

The CDR3 spells CASSQGYSKRGTYEQYF. The CDR3 bases are TGTGCCAGCAGCCAAGGATATAGCAAGCGGGGGACCTACGAGCAGTACTTC. J is TRBJ2-7 and V is TRBV4-2; the match to TRBD2 covers 8 bases. After removal of 1 base from V and 2 bases from J, the junction contained 10 bases not matched to a gene. This CDR3 contains 17 residues. The germline V gene encodes CDR1 LGHNA and CDR2 YNFKEQ.

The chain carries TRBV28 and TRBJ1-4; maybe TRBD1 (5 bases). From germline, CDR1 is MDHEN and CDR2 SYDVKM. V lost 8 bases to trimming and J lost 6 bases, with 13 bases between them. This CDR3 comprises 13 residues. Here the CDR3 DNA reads TGTGCCAGCGGGCCTGGGGGGGATGAAAAACTGTTTTTT. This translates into CASGPGGDEKLFF.

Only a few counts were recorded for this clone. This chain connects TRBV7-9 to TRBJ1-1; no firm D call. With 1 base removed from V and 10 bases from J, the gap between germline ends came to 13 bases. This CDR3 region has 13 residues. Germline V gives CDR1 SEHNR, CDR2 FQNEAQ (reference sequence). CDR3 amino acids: CASSLEVIRGAFF. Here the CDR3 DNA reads TGTGCCAGCAGCTTAGAAGTCATCCGGGGAGCTTTCTTT.

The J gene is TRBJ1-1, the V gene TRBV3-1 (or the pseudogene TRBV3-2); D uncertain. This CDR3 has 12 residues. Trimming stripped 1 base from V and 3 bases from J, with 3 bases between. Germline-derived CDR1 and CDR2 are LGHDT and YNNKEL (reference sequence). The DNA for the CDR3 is TGTGCCAGCAGCCAAGTCGACACTGAAGCTTTCTTT. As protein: CASSQVDTEAFF.

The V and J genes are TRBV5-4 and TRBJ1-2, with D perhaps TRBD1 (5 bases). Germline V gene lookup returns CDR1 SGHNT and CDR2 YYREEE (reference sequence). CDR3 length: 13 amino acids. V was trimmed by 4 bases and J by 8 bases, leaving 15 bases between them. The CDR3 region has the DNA TGTGCCAGCAGCGGACAAGGGGCGGAGGGCTACACCTTC. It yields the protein CASSGQGAEGYTF.

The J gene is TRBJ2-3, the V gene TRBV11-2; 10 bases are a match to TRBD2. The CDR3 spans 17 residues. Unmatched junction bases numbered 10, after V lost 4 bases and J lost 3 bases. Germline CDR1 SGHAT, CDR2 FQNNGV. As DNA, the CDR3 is TGTGCCAGCAGCTCATTACTAGCGGGGTCTCGGACAGATACGCAGTATTTT. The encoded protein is CASSSLLAGSRTDTQYF. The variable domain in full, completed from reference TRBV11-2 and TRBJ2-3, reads EAGVAQSPRYKIIEKRQSVAFWCNPISGHATLYWYQQILGQGPKLLIQFQNNGVVDDSQLPKDRFSAERLKGVDSTLKIQPAKLEDSAVYLCASSSLLAGSRTDTQYFGPGTRLTVL.

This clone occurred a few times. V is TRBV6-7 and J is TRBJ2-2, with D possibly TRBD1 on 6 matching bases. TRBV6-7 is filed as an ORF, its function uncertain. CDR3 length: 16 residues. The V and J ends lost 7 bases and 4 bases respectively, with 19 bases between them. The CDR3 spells CASIPGTKQTTGELFF. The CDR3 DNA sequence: TGTGCCAGCATCCCCGGGACAAAACAAACCACCGGGGAGCTGTTTTTT.

The chain's CDR3 is CASAPPGEETQYF. The CDR3 bases are TGTGCTAGTGCCCCCCCGGGAGAAGAGACCCAGTACTTC. The chain links TRBV12-5 to TRBJ2-5, with D perhaps matching TRBD2 (6 bases). V shed 7 bases and J shed 3 bases, with 12 bases lying between them. CDR1 is LGHNT and CDR2 is FRNRAP in the germline V gene. CDR3 length: 13 amino acids.

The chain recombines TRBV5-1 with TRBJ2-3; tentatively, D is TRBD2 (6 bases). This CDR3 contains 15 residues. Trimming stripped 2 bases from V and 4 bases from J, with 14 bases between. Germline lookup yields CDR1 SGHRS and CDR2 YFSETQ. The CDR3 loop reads CASSLTGETPDTQYF. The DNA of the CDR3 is TGCGCCAGCAGCTTAACGGGGGAGACACCAGATACGCAGTATTTT.

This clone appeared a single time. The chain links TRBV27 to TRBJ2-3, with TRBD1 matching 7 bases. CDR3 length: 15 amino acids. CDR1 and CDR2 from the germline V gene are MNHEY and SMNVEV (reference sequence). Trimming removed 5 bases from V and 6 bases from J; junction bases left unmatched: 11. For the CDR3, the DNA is TGTGCCAGCAGTCCCGCCCCGACAGGGACCGATACGCAGTATTTT. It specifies CASSPAPTGTDTQYF.

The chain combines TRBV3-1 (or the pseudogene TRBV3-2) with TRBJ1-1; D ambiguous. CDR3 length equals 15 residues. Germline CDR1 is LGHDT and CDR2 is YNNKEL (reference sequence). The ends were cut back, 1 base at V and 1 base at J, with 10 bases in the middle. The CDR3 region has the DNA TGTGCCAGCAGCCAAGTAGATGGGAGGAACACTGAAGCTTTCTTT. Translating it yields CASSQVDGRNTEAFF.

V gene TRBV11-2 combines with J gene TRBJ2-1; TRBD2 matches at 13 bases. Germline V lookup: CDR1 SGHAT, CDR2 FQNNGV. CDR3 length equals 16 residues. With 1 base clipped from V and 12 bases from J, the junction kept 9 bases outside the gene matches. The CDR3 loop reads CASSLGTGLAGKGQFF. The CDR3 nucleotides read TGTGCCAGCAGCTTAGGCACGGGACTAGCGGGAAAGGGGCAGTTCTTC.

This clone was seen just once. DNA of the CDR3: TGCAGTGCTAGTCTGGGGCTACGTAATCAGCCCCAGCATTTT. It codes for CSASLGLRNQPQHF. The chain uses TRBV20-1 and TRBJ1-5, with D tentatively TRBD1 (5 bases). Trimming cost V 3 bases and J 4 bases, with 13 bases left between them. Germline-derived CDR1 and CDR2 are DFQATT and SNEGSKA (reference sequence). The CDR3 covers 14 residues.

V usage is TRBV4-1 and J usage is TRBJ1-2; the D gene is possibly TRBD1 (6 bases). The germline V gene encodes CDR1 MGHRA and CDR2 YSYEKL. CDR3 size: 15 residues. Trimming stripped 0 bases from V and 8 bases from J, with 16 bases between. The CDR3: CASSQENRELGGYTF. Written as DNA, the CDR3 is TGCGCCAGCAGCCAAGAAAACAGGGAGTTAGGAGGCTACACCTTC.

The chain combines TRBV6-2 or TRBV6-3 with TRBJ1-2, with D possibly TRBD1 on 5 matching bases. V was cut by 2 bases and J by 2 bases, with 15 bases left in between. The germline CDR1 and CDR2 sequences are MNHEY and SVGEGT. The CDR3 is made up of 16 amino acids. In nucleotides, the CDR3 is TGTGCCAGCAGTTACGACAGATCTAGAGACAACTATGGCTACACCTTC. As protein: CASSYDRSRDNYGYTF.

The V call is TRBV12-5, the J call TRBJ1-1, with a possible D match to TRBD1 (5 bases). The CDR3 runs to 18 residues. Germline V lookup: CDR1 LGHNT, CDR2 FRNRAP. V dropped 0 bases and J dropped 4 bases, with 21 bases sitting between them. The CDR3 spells CASGLVLGGDRLSTEAFF. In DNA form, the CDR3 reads TGTGCTAGTGGTTTGGTACTGGGGGGGGATCGATTATCCACTGAAGCTTTCTTT.

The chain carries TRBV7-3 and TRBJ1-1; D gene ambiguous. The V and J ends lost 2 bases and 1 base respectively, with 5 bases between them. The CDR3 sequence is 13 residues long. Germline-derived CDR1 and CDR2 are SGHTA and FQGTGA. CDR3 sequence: CASSLYRNTEAFF. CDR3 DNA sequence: TGTGCCAGCAGCTTATACAGGAACACTGAAGCTTTCTTT.

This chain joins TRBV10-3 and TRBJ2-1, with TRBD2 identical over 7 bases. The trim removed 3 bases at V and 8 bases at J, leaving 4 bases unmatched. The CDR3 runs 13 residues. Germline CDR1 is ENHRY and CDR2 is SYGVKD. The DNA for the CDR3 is TGTGCCATCAGTGACGGGGGGAGTGATGAGCAGTTCTTC. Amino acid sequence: CAISDGGSDEQFF.

The CDR3 here is CASSLVGGGGELFF. The CDR3 bases are TGTGCCAGCAGCTTAGTAGGGGGCGGCGGGGAGCTGTTTTTT. The chain links TRBV11-2 to TRBJ2-2; 7 bases map to TRBD1. V lost 1 base, J lost 7 bases, and 3 bases stayed unmatched. CDR1 and CDR2 (germline): SGHAT, FQNNGV. The CDR3 consists of 14 residues.